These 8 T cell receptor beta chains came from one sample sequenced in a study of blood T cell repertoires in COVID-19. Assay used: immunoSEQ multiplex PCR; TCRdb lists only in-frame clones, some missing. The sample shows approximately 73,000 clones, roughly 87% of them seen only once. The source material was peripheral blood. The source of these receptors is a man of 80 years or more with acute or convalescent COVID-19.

CDR3 residues: CASKDQGASNQPQHF. DNA of the CDR3: TGTGCCAGTAAGGACCAGGGGGCGAGCAATCAGCCCCAGCATTTT. This chain links TRBV19 with TRBJ1-5, with TRBD1 identical over 8 bases. V shed 7 bases and J 1 base; nucleotides not matched to a gene: 6. The CDR3 totals 15 residues. Germline CDR1 is LNHDA and CDR2 is SQIVND (reference sequence).

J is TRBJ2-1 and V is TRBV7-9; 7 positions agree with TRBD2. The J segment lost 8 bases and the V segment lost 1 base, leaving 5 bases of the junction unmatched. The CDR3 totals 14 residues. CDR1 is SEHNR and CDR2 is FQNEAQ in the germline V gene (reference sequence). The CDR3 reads CASSLVSGRDEQFF. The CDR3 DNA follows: TGTGCCAGCAGCTTAGTATCAGGGAGGGATGAGCAGTTCTTC.

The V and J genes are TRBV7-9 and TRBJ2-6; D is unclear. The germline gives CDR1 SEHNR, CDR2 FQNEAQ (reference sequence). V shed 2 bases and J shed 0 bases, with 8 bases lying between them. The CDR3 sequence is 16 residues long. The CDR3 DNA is TGTGCCAGCAGCTTAACTCCTTCCTCTGGGGCCAACGTCCTGACTTTC. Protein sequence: CASSLTPSSGANVLTF. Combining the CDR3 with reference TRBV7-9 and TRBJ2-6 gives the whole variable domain DTGVSQNPRHKITKRGQNVTFRCDPISEHNRLYWYRQTLGQGPEFLTYFQNEAQLEKSRLLSDRFSAERPKGSFSTLEIQRTEQGDSAMYLCASSLTPSSGANVLTFGAGSRLTVL.

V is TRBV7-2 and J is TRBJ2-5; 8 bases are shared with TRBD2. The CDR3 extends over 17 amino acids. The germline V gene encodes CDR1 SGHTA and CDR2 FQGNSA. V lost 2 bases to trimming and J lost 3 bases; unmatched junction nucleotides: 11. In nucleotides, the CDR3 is TGTGCCAGCAGCTTATGGTTCCAGCGGGAGTACAAAGAGACCCAGTACTTC. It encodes CASSLWFQREYKETQYF.

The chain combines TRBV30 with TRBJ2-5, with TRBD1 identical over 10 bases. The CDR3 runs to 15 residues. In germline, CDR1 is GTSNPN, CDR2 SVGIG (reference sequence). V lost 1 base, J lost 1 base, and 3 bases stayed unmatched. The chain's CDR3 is CAWSAGDRGQETQYF. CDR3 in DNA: TGTGCCTGGAGTGCAGGGGACAGGGGCCAAGAGACCCAGTACTTC.

Here the CDR3 DNA reads TGTGCCAAAACTAGGGGAGCGGGAGCTAACTACAATGAGCAGTTCTTC. This translates into CAKTRGAGANYNEQFF. The J gene is TRBJ2-1, the V gene TRBV5-8, with 8 nucleotides matching TRBD2. CDR1 and CDR2 (germline): SGHTS, YDEGEE. The CDR3 is 16 amino acids. Trimming at V came to 9 bases and at J to 3 bases, leaving 14 bases not matched to a gene.

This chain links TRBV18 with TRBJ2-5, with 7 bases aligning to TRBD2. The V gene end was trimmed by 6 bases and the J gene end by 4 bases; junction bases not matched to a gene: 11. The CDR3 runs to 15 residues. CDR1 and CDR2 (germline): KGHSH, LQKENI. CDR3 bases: TGTGCCAGCTCGTCATTGACTAGCTTATCAGAGACCCAGTACTTC. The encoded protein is CASSSLTSLSETQYF.

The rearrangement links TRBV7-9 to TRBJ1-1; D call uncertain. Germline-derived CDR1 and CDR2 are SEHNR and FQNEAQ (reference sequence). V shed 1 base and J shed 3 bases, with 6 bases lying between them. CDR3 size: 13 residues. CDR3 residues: CASSLGGDTEAFF. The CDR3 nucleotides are TGTGCCAGCAGCTTAGGAGGAGACACTGAAGCTTTCTTT. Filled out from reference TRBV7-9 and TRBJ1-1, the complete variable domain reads DTGVSQNPRHKITKRGQNVTFRCDPISEHNRLYWYRQTLGQGPEFLTYFQNEAQLEKSRLLSDRFSAERPKGSFSTLEIQRTEQGDSAMYLCASSLGGDTEAFFGQGTRLTVV.